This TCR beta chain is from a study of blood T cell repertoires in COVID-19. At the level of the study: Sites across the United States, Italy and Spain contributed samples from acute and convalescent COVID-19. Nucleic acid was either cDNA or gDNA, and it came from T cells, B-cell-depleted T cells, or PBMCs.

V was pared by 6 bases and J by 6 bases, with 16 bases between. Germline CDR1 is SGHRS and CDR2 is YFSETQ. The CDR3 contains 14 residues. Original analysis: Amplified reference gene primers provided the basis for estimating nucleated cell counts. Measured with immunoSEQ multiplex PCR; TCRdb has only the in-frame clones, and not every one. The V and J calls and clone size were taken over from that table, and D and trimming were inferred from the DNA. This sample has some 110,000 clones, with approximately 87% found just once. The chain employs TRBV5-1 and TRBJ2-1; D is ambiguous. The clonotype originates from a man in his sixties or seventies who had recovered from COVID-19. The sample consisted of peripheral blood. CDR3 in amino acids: CASTLGDSPNEQFF. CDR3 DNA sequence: TGCGCCAGCACCCTTGGTGACTCCCCCAATGAGCAGTTCTTC.